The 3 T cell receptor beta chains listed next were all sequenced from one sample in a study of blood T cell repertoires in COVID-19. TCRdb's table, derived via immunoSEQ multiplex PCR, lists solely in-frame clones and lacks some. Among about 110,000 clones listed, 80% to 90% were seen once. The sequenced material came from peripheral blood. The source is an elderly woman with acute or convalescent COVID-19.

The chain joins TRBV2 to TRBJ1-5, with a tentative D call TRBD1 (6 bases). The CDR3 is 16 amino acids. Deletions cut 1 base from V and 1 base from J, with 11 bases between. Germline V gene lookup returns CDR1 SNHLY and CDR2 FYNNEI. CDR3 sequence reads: CASSEDTTGSNQPQHF. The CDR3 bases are TGTGCCAGCAGTGAAGATACTACAGGGAGCAATCAGCCCCAGCATTTT.

CDR3 residues: CASSYTSDSSYNEQFF. In nucleotides, the CDR3 is TGTGCCAGCAGTTACACTAGCGACAGCTCCTACAATGAGCAGTTCTTC. The chain uses TRBV6-2 or TRBV6-3 and TRBJ2-1; 7 nucleotides line up with TRBD2. Germline assignment: CDR1 MNHEY and CDR2 SVGEGT. V lost 2 bases and J lost 0; bases outside the gene matches: 4. CDR3 size: 16 residues.

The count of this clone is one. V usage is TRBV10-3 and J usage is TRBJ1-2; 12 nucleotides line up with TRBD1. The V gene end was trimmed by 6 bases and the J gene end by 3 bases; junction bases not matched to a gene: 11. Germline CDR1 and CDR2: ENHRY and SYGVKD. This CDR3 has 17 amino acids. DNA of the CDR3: TGTGCCATCAGAACCTCCGGGACAGGGGGCATCGACTATGGCTACACCTTC. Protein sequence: CAIRTSGTGGIDYGYTF.